Below are 10 T cell receptor beta chains sequenced from a single sample in a study of blood T cell repertoires in COVID-19. The assay was immunoSEQ multiplex PCR, and TCRdb's table has in-frame clones only and misses some. Of about 150,000 clones listed, around nine tenths are singletons. Sequenced input: peripheral blood. Every receptor here comes from a human donor in a cohort sampled during active COVID-19.

This clone was observed a single time. V and J are TRBV5-1 and TRBJ2-7, with D perhaps matching TRBD1 (6 bases). V lost 4 bases and J 4 bases, leaving 18 bases between the germline ends. The CDR3 extends over 15 amino acids. The germline V gene encodes CDR1 SGHRS and CDR2 YFSETQ. The CDR3 nucleotides are TGCGCCAGCAGCCCTACCTCAGGACAGCCATACGAGCAGTACTTC. Its protein product is CASSPTSGQPYEQYF. Full variable domain (remainder filled in from reference TRBV5-1 and TRBJ2-7): KAGVTQTPRYLIKTRGQQVTLSCSPISGHRSVSWYQQTPGQGLQFLFEYFSETQRNKGNFPGRFSGRQFSNSRSEMNVSTLELGDSALYLCASSPTSGQPYEQYFGPGTRLTVT.

The V gene is TRBV6-5, the J gene TRBJ1-3, with D unresolved. The V gene lost 2 bases and the J gene lost 4 bases, with 9 bases spanning the gap. The CDR3 spans 14 residues. Germline CDR1 reads MNHEY; CDR2 reads SVGAGI. DNA for the CDR3: TGTGCCAGCAGTTACAACAGCCTGGGAAACACCATATATTTT. It codes for CASSYNSLGNTIYF.

This chain uses TRBV19 with TRBJ1-5; 8 bases are a match to TRBD1. The CDR3 consists of 14 residues. The V and J ends lost 9 bases and 7 bases, in that order; junction bases with no gene match: 11. Germline CDR1 LNHDA, CDR2 SQIVND (reference sequence). The DNA of the CDR3 is TGTGCCAGCACGACAGGGGATGGGGGGCAGCCCCAGCATTTT. It encodes CASTTGDGGQPQHF.

The table lists this clone with a count of one. The gene calls are TRBV6-5 and TRBJ1-3; D is ambiguous. The germline CDR1 and CDR2 sequences are MNHEY and SVGAGI. The CDR3 loop spans 14 amino acids. Trimming left V 9 bases short and J 0 bases short, with 12 bases between. CDR3 DNA: TGTGCCAGTACTATGGGTGGCTCTGGAAACACCATATATTTT. This translates into CASTMGGSGNTIYF.

This chain joins TRBV30 and TRBJ1-2, with 7 bases identical to TRBD1. With 1 base clipped from V and 13 bases from J, the junction kept 6 bases outside the gene matches. CDR1 is GTSNPN and CDR2 is SVGIG in the germline V gene (reference sequence). CDR3 size: 11 residues. CDR3: CAWSGQGDGTF. The CDR3, as DNA: TGTGCCTGGAGTGGGCAGGGGGACGGCACCTTC.

J is TRBJ2-7 and V is TRBV10-3; TRBD2 agrees at 9 bases. The V segment lost 6 bases and the J segment 2 bases; nucleotides outside the gene matches: 2. CDR3 length equals 13 residues. CDR1 is ENHRY, CDR2 SYGVKD, per germline. For the CDR3, the DNA is TGTGCCATCAGGACTAGCGGAACCTACGAGCAGTACTTC. Translated: CAIRTSGTYEQYF.

On this clone: A junction end diverges from the germline sequence, so it may reflect a read error. This chain connects TRBV11-2 to TRBJ2-7, with D perhaps given as TRBD1 or TRBD2 (7 bases each). The CDR3 is made up of 13 amino acids. The germline V gene has CDR1 SGHAT and CDR2 FQNNGV. In DNA, the CDR3 is TGTGCCAGCAGCCTAGACAGGGAGGGCGAGCAGTACTTC. Translation: CASSLDREGEQYF.

The rearrangement joins TRBV7-6 to TRBJ2-2, with 7 bases lining up with TRBD1. Germline values: CDR1 SGHVS, CDR2 FNYEAQ. This CDR3 contains 17 residues. J gave up 2 bases and V 5 bases, and 11 bases lay outside the gene matches. The CDR3 DNA reads TGTGCCAGCAGCGCTCCAAGACAGGGAAGAAACACCGGGGAGCTGTTTTTT. This codes for CASSAPRQGRNTGELFF.

The V call is TRBV9, the J call TRBJ1-1, with D possibly TRBD1 on 6 matching bases. The CDR3 spans 14 residues. V was trimmed by 2 bases and J by 1 base, leaving 9 bases between them. Germline loops: CDR1 SGDLS, CDR2 YYNGEE. The CDR3 here is CASSVRQANTEAFF. The CDR3 DNA reads as TGTGCCAGCAGCGTCCGACAGGCGAACACTGAAGCTTTCTTT.

The J gene is TRBJ2-7, the V gene TRBV6-6, with TRBD2 matching over 12 bases. J lost 3 bases, V lost 6 bases, and 6 bases had no gene match. CDR1 and CDR2 from the germline V gene are MNHNY and SVGAGI (reference sequence). This CDR3 has 15 residues. CDR3 sequence reads: CASSTLAGGRYEQYF. The CDR3 bases are TGTGCCAGCAGCACACTAGCGGGGGGCCGCTACGAGCAGTACTTC.